These T cell receptor beta chains were read from a single sample in a study of human T cells and chemical hapten exposure. One entry per CDR3 protein results from TCRdb running MiXCR on the 5' RACE reads. This table holds around 140,000 distinct CDR3 sequences, approximately 4% found once. The receptors were gathered from a female donor in good health. Both conserved end residues are trimmed from each CDR3. Expanded clones get a size class; other rows say once, few or many, or leave the size out.

abundance,j_gene,v_gene,CDR3aa
many,TRBJ1-2,TRBV7-8,ASSLEWAAMSGYT
many,TRBJ2-1,TRBV16,ASSQAGNEQF
.,TRBJ2-1,TRBV6-1,ASTIVNEQF
.,TRBJ1-2,TRBV29-1,SGEQGFGYT
many,TRBJ2-1,TRBV7-9,ASSLRGASYNEQF
many,TRBJ2-2,TRBV7-2,AKQGTANTGELF
many,TRBJ1-5,TRBV7-8,ASSLRTISGQPQH
many,TRBJ2-2,TRBV5-1,ASSSRGVANTGELF
many,TRBJ2-6,TRBV11-1,ASSSWTGGVSGANVLT
many,TRBJ1-1,TRBV4-1,ASSHGQGSPEAF
many,TRBJ2-6,TRBV27,ASSSRANVLT
many,TRBJ2-3,TRBV30,ERGLGPDTQY
many,TRBJ1-2,TRBV24-1,ATSDTNNYGYT
many,TRBJ1-3,TRBV3-1,ASSQDGTGGNTIY
.,TRBJ1-1,TRBV10-3,ATTGGTGEAF
many,TRBJ2-3,TRBV20-1,SARIGAGDTQY
many,TRBJ1-5,TRBV29-1,SARGANSNQPQH
many,TRBJ2-1,TRBV5-5,ASSLRFGRTRLSYNEQF
many,TRBJ2-7,TRBV5-1,ASSLLQGQLYEQY
few,TRBJ1-5,TRBV27,ASSPRTGYSNQPQH
many,TRBJ2-3,TRBV19,ASSPRQSLGGTQY
many,TRBJ1-5,TRBV29-1,SVVVGTNQPQH
many,TRBJ2-3,TRBV27,ATKGPAQGAADTQY
few,TRBJ1-4,TRBV3-1,ASSLRTPRGVEKLF
many,TRBJ2-7,TRBV6-4,ASNLGDRLYEQY